This TCR beta chain came from a study of blood T cell repertoires in COVID-19. Background on the study: Acute and convalescent COVID-19 specimens originated in the United States, Italy and Spain. From T cells, B-cell-depleted T cells, or PBMCs came the material, which was cDNA or gDNA.

Germline values: CDR1 LNHDA, CDR2 SQIVND (reference sequence). The ends were cut back, 3 bases at V and 0 bases at J, with 17 bases in the middle. This CDR3 is built from 17 residues. In the authors' methods: The assay estimated nucleated cells by amplifying reference gene primers. Profiling relied on immunoSEQ multiplex PCR, and the TCRdb table lists in-frame clones only, not all of them. V and J calls and clone size come straight from that table; D and trimming were deduced from the DNA. The sample yields tens of thousands of clones, 60% to 85% seen once. The TCR was taken from a human donor in a cohort sampled during active COVID-19. The sample consisted of peripheral blood. The V and J genes are TRBV19 and TRBJ1-2; D gene unclear. The CDR3, as DNA: TGTGCCAGTAGTATTAGCTCGCGGGCGCCAGCTAACTATGGCTACACCTTC. Translated, it gives CASSISSRAPANYGYTF.